Listed below are T cell receptor beta chains from one sample, sequenced in a study of blood T cell repertoires in COVID-19. Some clones are missing from TCRdb's copy, which holds only in-frame ones; the method was immunoSEQ multiplex PCR. The repertoire consists of more than 95,000 clones, with approximately 85% occurring once and the leading ten covering over 20%. Sequenced sample: peripheral blood. The receptors come from a woman of 80 years or more with acute or convalescent COVID-19. CDR3s include the opening cysteine and the closing phenylalanine or tryptophan. The order of the fields is clone size, V gene, J gene, D gene, CDR3 protein, CDR3 DNA. D genes are given only for firm matches. Clone size is stated in some rows and not others, as once, few, many or a class when expanded.

size: .
V: TRBV13
J: TRBJ2-1
D: TRBD1
CDR3: CASSYDRVRFTYNEQFF
DNA: TGTGCCAGCAGCTACGACAGGGTCCGATTCACCTACAATGAGCAGTTCTTC

size: .
V: TRBV5-1
J: TRBJ2-1
D: .
CDR3: CASSLAGLSYNEQFF
DNA: TGCGCCAGCAGCTTGGCGGGTCTCTCCTACAATGAGCAGTTCTTC

size: .
V: TRBV5-5
J: TRBJ1-2
D: .
CDR3: CASSLAAGNYGYTF
DNA: TGTGCCAGCAGCTTGGCCGCAGGGAACTATGGCTACACCTTC

size: .
V: TRBV6-5
J: TRBJ1-2
D: TRBD1
CDR3: CASLADRVTYGYTF
DNA: TGTGCCAGCCTTGCGGACAGGGTTACCTATGGCTACACCTTC

size: .
V: TRBV20-1
J: TRBJ2-5
D: .
CDR3: CSASRQETQYF
DNA: TGCAGTGCTAGTCGGCAAGAGACCCAGTACTTC

size: few
V: TRBV12-3/TRBV12-4
J: TRBJ1-4
D: .
CDR3: CASSFGEKLFF
DNA: TGTGCCAGCAGTTTTGGCGAAAAACTGTTTTTT

size: once
V: TRBV2
J: TRBJ2-3
D: .
CDR3: CASSERPLRPDSLTDTQYF
DNA: TGTGCCAGCAGTGAACGCCCTTTAAGACCGGACAGTCTCACAGATACGCAGTATTTT

size: .
V: TRBV6-5
J: TRBJ2-1
D: TRBD2
CDR3: CASSYSVAGIGEQFF
DNA: TGTGCCAGCAGTTACTCAGTAGCGGGGATAGGGGAGCAGTTCTTC

size: .
V: TRBV6-1
J: TRBJ1-1
D: .
CDR3: CASSDATVKGEAFF
DNA: TGTGCCAGCAGTGACGCGACTGTAAAAGGCGAAGCTTTCTTT

size: .
V: TRBV4-2
J: TRBJ2-3
D: TRBD2
CDR3: CASSQPRTSGVDTDTQYF
DNA: TGTGCCAGCAGCCAACCTCGGACTAGCGGGGTTGACACAGATACGCAGTATTTT

size: .
V: TRBV11-1
J: TRBJ1-4
D: .
CDR3: CASSRGLSEKLFF
DNA: TGTGCCAGCAGCAGAGGGTTGAGTGAAAAACTGTTTTTT

size: .
V: TRBV5-5
J: TRBJ1-6
D: .
CDR3: CASSLGQSNYNSPLHF
DNA: TGTGCCAGCAGCCTTGGACAGAGCAACTATAATTCACCCCTCCACTTT

size: .
V: TRBV9
J: TRBJ1-2
D: .
CDR3: CASSDPSGTFSYTF
DNA: TGTGCCAGCAGCGACCCATCAGGGACTTTTAGCTACACCTTC

size: once
V: TRBV6-4
J: TRBJ1-1
D: .
CDR3: CASSATVNTEAFF
DNA: TGTGCCAGCAGTGCCACAGTGAACACTGAAGCTTTCTTT

size: few
V: TRBV18
J: TRBJ2-5
D: TRBD2
CDR3: CASSPRTSAETQYF
DNA: TGTGCCAGCTCACCCCGGACTAGCGCAGAGACCCAGTACTTC

size: few
V: TRBV3-1/TRBV3-2
J: TRBJ1-2
D: .
CDR3: CASSQEAVGGYFGYTF
DNA: TGTGCCAGCAGCCAAGAGGCAGTGGGAGGTTACTTTGGCTACACCTTC

size: .
V: TRBV28
J: TRBJ2-1
D: .
CDR3: CASKGAFYNEQFF
DNA: TGTGCCAGCAAAGGGGCATTCTACAATGAGCAGTTCTTC

size: .
V: TRBV18
J: TRBJ1-1
D: .
CDR3: CASSSSSDVNTEAFF
DNA: TGTGCCAGCTCATCTAGCTCGGACGTTAACACTGAAGCTTTCTTT

size: .
V: TRBV14
J: TRBJ1-1
D: .
CDR3: CASSQDRLTEAFF
DNA: TGTGCCAGCAGCCAAGATAGATTAACTGAAGCTTTCTTT

size: .
V: TRBV29-1
J: TRBJ1-2
D: .
CDR3: CSAGGVGYGYTF
DNA: TGCAGCGCCGGAGGTGTGGGCTATGGCTACACCTTC

size: .
V: TRBV19
J: TRBJ1-2
D: .
CDR3: CASKPKDGRPYTF
DNA: TGTGCCAGTAAGCCCAAGGACGGGAGGCCCTACACCTTC

size: .
V: TRBV19
J: TRBJ1-1
D: TRBD1
CDR3: CASTRQGRANTEAFF
DNA: TGTGCCAGTACCCGACAGGGGAGGGCTAACACTGAAGCTTTCTTT

size: .
V: TRBV2
J: TRBJ1-2
D: .
CDR3: CASSETNQGGYTF
DNA: TGTGCCAGCAGTGAAACAAATCAGGGTGGCTACACCTTC

size: once
V: TRBV7-8
J: TRBJ2-4
D: TRBD1
CDR3: CASSLGQGVAKNIQYF
DNA: TGTGCCAGCAGCTTGGGCCAGGGGGTCGCCAAAAACATTCAGTACTTC

size: .
V: TRBV28
J: TRBJ1-5
D: .
CDR3: CASSAGGSNQPQHF
DNA: TGTGCCAGTTCGGCTGGAGGGAGCAATCAGCCCCAGCATTTT

size: .
V: TRBV28
J: TRBJ2-1
D: TRBD1
CDR3: CASRSRDRVGNEQFF
DNA: TGTGCCAGCAGGAGCCGGGACAGGGTCGGCAATGAGCAGTTCTTC

size: .
V: TRBV10-3
J: TRBJ1-5
D: .
CDR3: CAIRQGLDQPQHF
DNA: TGTGCCATCAGACAGGGCTTGGACCAGCCCCAGCATTTT

size: .
V: TRBV2
J: TRBJ2-2
D: .
CDR3: CASDSQGNTGELFF
DNA: TGTGCCAGCGATTCTCAGGGCAACACCGGGGAGCTGTTTTTT

size: .
V: TRBV5-6
J: TRBJ1-1
D: TRBD1
CDR3: CASSLGGTGVHTEAFF
DNA: TGTGCCAGCAGCTTGGGCGGGACAGGGGTCCACACTGAAGCTTTCTTT

size: once
V: TRBV5-1
J: TRBJ1-2
D: .
CDR3: CASSLAEANYGYTF
DNA: TGCGCCAGCAGCTTGGCGGAGGCGAACTATGGCTACACCTTC

size: .
V: TRBV5-1
J: TRBJ2-5
D: TRBD2
CDR3: CASSLGAFSGGAKETQYF
DNA: TGCGCCAGCAGCTTGGGCGCGTTTAGCGGGGGGGCTAAAGAGACCCAGTACTTC

size: .
V: TRBV7-2
J: TRBJ2-7
D: .
CDR3: CASSPRVSYEQYF
DNA: TGTGCCAGCAGCCCCAGGGTCAGCTACGAGCAGTACTTC

size: .
V: TRBV9
J: TRBJ1-4
D: TRBD1
CDR3: CASSAGDRWSEKLFF
DNA: TGTGCCAGCAGCGCAGGGGACAGATGGAGTGAAAAACTGTTTTTT

size: .
V: TRBV29-1
J: TRBJ2-5
D: .
CDR3: CSVTSGTYGTQYF
DNA: TGCAGCGTTACCTCCGGGACTTATGGTACCCAGTACTTC

size: .
V: TRBV19
J: TRBJ2-6
D: .
CDR3: CASGGSPGANVLTF
DNA: TGTGCCAGTGGAGGGTCGCCCGGGGCCAACGTCCTGACTTTC

size: .
V: TRBV6-6
J: TRBJ2-1
D: TRBD2
CDR3: CASSYNRGGALEQFF
DNA: TGTGCCAGCAGTTATAACCGCGGGGGGGCCCTTGAGCAGTTCTTC

size: .
V: TRBV5-1
J: TRBJ1-1
D: .
CDR3: CASSYPTGNTEAFF
DNA: TGCGCCAGCAGCTACCCCACAGGGAACACTGAAGCTTTCTTT

size: .
V: TRBV6-6
J: TRBJ1-2
D: .
CDR3: CASTVRGANYGYTF
DNA: TGTGCCAGCACCGTACGGGGGGCTAACTATGGCTACACCTTC

size: .
V: TRBV7-2
J: TRBJ1-1
D: .
CDR3: CASSLRREVTEAFF
DNA: TGTGCCAGCAGCTTAAGACGAGAGGTCACTGAAGCTTTCTTT